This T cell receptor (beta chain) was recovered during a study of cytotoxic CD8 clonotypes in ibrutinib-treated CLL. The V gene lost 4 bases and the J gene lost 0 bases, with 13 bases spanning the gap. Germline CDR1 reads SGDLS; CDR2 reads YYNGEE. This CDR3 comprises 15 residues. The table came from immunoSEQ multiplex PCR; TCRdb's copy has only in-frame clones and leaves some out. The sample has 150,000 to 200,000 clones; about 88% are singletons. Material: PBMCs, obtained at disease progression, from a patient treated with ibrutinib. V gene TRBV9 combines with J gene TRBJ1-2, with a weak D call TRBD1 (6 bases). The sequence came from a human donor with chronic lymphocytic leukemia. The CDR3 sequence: CASSPRDRTNYGYTF. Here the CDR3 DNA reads TGTGCCAGCAGCCCTAGAGACAGGACTAACTATGGCTACACCTTC.